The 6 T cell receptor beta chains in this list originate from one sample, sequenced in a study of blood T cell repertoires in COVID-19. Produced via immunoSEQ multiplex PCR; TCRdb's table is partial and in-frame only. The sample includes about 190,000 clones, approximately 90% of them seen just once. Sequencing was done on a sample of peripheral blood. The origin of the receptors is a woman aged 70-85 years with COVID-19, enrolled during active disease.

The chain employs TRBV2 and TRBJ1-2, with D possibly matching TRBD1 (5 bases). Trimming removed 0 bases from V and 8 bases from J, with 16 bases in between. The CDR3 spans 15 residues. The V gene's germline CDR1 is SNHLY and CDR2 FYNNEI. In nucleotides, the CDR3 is TGTGCCAGCAGTGAAGCGCGTGTGGGGGGTGGCGGCTACACCTTC. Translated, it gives CASSEARVGGGGYTF. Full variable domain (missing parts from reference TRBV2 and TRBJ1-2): EPEVTQTPSHQVTQMGQEVILRCVPISNHLYFYWYRQILGQKVEFLVSFYNNEISEKSEIFDDQFSVERPDGSNFTLKIRSTKLEDSAMYFCASSEARVGGGGYTFGSGTRLTVV.

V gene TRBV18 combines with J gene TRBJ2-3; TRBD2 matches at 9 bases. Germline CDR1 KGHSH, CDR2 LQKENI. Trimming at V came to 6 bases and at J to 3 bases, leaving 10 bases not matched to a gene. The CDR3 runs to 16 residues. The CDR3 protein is CASSHRAGGATDTQYF. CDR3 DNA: TGTGCCAGCTCTCATCGAGCGGGAGGAGCGACAGATACGCAGTATTTT.

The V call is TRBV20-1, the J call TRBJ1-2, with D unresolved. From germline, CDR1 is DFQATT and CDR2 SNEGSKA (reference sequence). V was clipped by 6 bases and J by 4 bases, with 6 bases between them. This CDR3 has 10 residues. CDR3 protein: CSANSYGYTF. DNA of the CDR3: TGCAGTGCCAACAGCTATGGCTACACCTTC.

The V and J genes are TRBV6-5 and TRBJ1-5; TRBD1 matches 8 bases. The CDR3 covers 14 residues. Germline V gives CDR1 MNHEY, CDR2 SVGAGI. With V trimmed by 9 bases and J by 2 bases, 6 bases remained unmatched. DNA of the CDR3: TGTGCCAGTGCAGGGGGCGCGGGCAATCAGCCCCAGCATTTT. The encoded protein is CASAGGAGNQPQHF.

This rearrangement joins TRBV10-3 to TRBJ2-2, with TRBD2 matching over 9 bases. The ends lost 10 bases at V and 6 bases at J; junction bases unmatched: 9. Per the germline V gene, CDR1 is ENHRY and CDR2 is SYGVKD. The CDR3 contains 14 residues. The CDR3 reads CATTGTSSSGELFF. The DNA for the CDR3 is TGTGCCACTACCGGGACTAGCAGTTCCGGGGAGCTGTTTTTT.

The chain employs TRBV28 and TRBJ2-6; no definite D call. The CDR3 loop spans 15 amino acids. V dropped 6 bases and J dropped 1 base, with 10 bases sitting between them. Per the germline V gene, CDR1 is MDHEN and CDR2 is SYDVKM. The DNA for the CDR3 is TGTGCCAGCAGCACACAACATTCTGGGGCCAACGTCCTGACTTTC. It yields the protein CASSTQHSGANVLTF.